The T cell receptor (beta chain) under discussion was sequenced for a study of metastatic and nonmetastatic thyroid tumors. About the study: The authors compared repertoires across blood and tumor or nodule tissue from malignant and benign thyroid patients.

This CDR3 has 15 amino acids. Germline CDR1 reads MDHEN; CDR2 reads SYDVKM. V was trimmed by 5 bases and J by 1 base, leaving 13 bases between them. Per the original methods: A distant-metastasis classifier for papillary thyroid cancer was built using CDR3 differences across clinicopathological groups. Using MiXCR, TCRdb re-called clones from the PCR reads. These V and J calls rely on TCRdb rather than the paper's analysis. The sample has 50,000 or so clones, approximately 20% seen once. Thyroid surgery was preceded by no treatment in any patient. Sequencing input: blood. The chain has TRBV28 and TRBJ2-3; D is unclear. The clonotype was recovered from a male donor with papillary thyroid cancer or a benign thyroid nodule (not recorded which). Some clones in this sample may be carry-over from other donors' samples. CDR3 bases: TGTGCCAGCAGTCCGATTCATCAGGGCACAGATACGCAGTATTTT. It is translated as CASSPIHQGTDTQYF.